This TCR beta chain originates from a study of esophageal squamous cell carcinoma under preoperative chemotherapy. In the study overall: TCR repertoires were profiled from both peripheral blood T cells and tumor-infiltrating lymphocytes.

One entry per CDR3 protein results from TCRdb running MiXCR on the PCR reads. The sample yields about 30,000 distinct CDR3 sequences, roughly 50% seen once. This clonotype was recorded only once. One end of the junction does not line up with germline, which may come from a read error. Regarding time point: before preoperative PTX-NDP chemotherapy. The CDR3 length is 15 residues. The germline CDR1 and CDR2 sequences are SSHAT and FNYEAQ (reference sequence). The clonotype comes from a human donor with esophageal squamous cell carcinoma. The donor label of this sample is uncertain. The specimen was obtained from a patient given preoperative chemotherapy. The chain links TRBV7-7 to TRBJ2-2; D may be TRBD1 or TRBD2 (5 bases each). The CDR3 region is CASSRRTGRTGAQFF. The CDR3 nucleotides are TGTGCTAGCAGCCGCAGGACGGGCAGAACCGGGGCGCAGTTTTTT.